This TCR beta chain was sequenced in a study of OX40 agonist ivuxolimab in advanced cancers. Study in general: Mean age around 60 years, range about 20 to 79; around 80% male.

This CDR3 comprises 14 residues. V shed 2 bases, J shed 9 bases, and the junction held 1 base outside the gene matches. CDR1 is SGDLS, CDR2 YYNGEE, per germline. Patients were ruled out by autoimmune disease history or systemic immunosuppression. Baseline, cycle 4 day 1, and cycle 7 day 1 were the blood sampling points. Measured with immunoSEQ multiplex PCR; TCRdb has only the in-frame clones, and not every one. The table lists around 79,000 clones, roughly 90% of them singletons. This sequence originates from an adult with an advanced solid tumor such as melanoma, head and neck, liver or kidney cancer. The chain employs TRBV9 and TRBJ2-1, with 14 bases fitting TRBD2. The sequences come from CD4+ or CD8+ T cells sorted from blood, collected in a trial of the OX40 agonist ivuxolimab. Here the CDR3 DNA reads TGTGCCAGCAGCGTGGGACTAGCGGGAGTTGAGCAGTTCTTC. It is translated as CASSVGLAGVEQFF.